This entry concerns a single T cell receptor (beta chain). This sample stems from a study of shared clonotypes between healthy human individuals. Naive CD8 cells comprised CD45RO-negative, CCR7-positively selected cells, excluding terminally differentiated effector memory CD45RA+ cells. The CDR3 totals 17 residues. Germline V gene sequence: CDR1 MNHEY, CDR2 SMNVEV (reference sequence). Unmatched junction bases numbered 10, after V lost 4 bases and J lost 3 bases. Measured with immunoSEQ multiplex PCR; TCRdb has only the in-frame clones, and not every one. Here the sample spans about 680,000 clones, 92% being singletons.

The receptor comes from a man aged 30 to 45 in good health. Sequencing used naive CD8+ T cells sorted from blood. The rearrangement joins TRBV27 to TRBJ2-1; 9 nucleotides match TRBD2. The CDR3 here is CASSSLIAGVDYNEQFF. CDR3 DNA sequence: TGTGCCAGCAGTTCCCTAATAGCGGGAGTTGACTACAATGAGCAGTTCTTC.